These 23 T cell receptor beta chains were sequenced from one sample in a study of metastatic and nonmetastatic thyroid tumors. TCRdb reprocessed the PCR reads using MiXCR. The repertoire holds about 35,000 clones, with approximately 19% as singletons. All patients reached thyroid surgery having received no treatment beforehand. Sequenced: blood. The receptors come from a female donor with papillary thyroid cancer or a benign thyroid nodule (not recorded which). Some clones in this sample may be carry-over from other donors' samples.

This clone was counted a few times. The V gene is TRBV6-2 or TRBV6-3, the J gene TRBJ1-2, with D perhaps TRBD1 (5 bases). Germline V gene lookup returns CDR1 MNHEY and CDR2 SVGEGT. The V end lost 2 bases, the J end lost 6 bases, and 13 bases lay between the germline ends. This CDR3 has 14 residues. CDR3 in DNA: TGTGCCAGCAGTTACGTCGAAAAGGGGCATGGCTACACCTTC. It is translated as CASSYVEKGHGYTF.

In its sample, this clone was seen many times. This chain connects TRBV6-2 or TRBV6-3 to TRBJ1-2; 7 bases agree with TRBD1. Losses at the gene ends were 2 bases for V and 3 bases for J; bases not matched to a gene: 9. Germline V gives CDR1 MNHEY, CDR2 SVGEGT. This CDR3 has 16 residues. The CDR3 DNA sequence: TGTGCCAGCAGTTACCTCGGCCCCCAGGGGGACTATGGCTACACCTTC. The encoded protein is CASSYLGPQGDYGYTF.

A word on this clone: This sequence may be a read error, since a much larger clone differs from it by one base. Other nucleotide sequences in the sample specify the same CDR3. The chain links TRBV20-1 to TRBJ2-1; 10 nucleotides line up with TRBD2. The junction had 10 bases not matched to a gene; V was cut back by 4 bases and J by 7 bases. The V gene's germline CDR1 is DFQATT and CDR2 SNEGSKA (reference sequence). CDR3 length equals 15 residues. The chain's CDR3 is CSATVLAGSFNEQFF. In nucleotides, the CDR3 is TGCAGTGCTACCGTACTAGCGGGAAGTTTTAATGAGCAGTTCTTC.

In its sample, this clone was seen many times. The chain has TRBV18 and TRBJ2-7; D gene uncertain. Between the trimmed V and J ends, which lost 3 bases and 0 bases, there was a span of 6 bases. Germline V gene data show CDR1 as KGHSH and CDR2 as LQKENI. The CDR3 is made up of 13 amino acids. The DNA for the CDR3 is TGTGCCAGCTCACCGGCAGACTCCTACGAGCAGTACTTC. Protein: CASSPADSYEQYF.

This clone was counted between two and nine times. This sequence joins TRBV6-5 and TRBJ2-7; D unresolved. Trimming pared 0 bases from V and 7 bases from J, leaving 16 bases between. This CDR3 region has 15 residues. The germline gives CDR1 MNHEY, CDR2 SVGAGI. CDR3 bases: TGTGCCAGCAGTTACTCGATACGAGCTAGGCGAGAGCAGTACTTC. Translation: CASSYSIRARREQYF.

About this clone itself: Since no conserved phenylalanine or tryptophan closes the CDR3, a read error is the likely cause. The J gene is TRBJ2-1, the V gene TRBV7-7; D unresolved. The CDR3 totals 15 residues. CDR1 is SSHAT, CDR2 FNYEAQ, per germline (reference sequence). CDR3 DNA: TGTGCTAGCAGCTTAGACGAAGGGTCTAAGGATGAGCAGTTCCTC. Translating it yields CASSLDEGSKDEQFL.

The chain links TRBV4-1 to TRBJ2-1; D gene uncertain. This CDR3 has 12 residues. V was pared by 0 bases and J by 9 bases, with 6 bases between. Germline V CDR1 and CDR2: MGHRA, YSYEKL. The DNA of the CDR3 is TGCGCCAGCAGCCAAGAAGTGGGTGAGCAGTTCTTC. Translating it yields CASSQEVGEQFF.

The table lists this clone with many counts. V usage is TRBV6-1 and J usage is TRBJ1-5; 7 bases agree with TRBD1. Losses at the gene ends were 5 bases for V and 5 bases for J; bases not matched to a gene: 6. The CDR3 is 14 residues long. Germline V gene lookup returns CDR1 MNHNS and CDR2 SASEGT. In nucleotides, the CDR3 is TGTGCCAGCAGTTTGACAGGGAAGGATCAGCCCCAGCATTTT. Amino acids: CASSLTGKDQPQHF.

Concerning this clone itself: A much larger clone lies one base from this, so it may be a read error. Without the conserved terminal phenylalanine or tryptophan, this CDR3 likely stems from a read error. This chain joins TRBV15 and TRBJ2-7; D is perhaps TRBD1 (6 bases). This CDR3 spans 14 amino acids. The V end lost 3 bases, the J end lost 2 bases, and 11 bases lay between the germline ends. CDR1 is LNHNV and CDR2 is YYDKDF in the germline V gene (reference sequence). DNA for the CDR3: TGTGCCACCAGCAGTGGACAGTCCGCCTACGAGCAGTACCTC. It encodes CATSSGQSAYEQYL.

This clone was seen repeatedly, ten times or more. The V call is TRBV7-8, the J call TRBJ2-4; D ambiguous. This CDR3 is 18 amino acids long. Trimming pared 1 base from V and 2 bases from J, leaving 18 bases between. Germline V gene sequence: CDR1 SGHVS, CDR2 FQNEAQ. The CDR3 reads CASSLVNAKDRSKNIQYF. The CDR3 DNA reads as TGTGCCAGCAGCTTAGTTAATGCCAAAGATAGATCCAAAAACATTCAGTACTTC.

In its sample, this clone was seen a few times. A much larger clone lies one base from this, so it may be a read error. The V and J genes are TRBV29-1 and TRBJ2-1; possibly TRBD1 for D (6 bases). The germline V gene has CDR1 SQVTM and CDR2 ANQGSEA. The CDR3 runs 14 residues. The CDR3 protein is CGVSVETGGSEQFF. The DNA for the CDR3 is TGCGGCGTCTCCGTGGAGACAGGAGGTTCTGAGCAGTTCTTC.

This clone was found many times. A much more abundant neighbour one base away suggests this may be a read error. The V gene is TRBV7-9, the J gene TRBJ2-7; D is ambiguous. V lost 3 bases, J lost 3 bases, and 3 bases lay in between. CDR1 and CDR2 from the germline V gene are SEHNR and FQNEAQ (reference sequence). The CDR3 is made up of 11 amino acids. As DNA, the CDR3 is TGTGCCAGCAGCTTTATCTACGAGCAGTACTTC. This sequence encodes CASSFIYEQYF.

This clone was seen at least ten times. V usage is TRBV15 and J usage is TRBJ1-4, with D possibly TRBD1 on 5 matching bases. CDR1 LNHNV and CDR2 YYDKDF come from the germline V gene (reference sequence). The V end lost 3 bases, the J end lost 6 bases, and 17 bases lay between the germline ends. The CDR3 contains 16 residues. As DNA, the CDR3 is TGTGCCACCAGCAGCTCTCGGGGGTCGGGAGATGAAAAACTGTTTTTT. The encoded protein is CATSSSRGSGDEKLFF.

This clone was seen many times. CDR3 protein: CASSYNPHFLGGTDEAFF. The CDR3 DNA reads TGTGCCAGCAGCTATAATCCTCATTTCCTGGGAGGAACCGATGAAGCTTTCTTT. This chain links TRBV11-1 with TRBJ1-1; D is ambiguous. V was pared by 4 bases and J by 7 bases, with 28 bases between. The CDR3 spans 18 residues. CDR1 SGHAT and CDR2 FQDESV come from the germline V gene (reference sequence).

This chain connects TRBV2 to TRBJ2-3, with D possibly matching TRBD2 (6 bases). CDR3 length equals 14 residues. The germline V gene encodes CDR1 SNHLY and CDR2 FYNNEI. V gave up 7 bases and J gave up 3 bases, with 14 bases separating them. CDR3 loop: CASKGTGVTDTQYF. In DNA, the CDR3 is TGTGCCAGCAAGGGGACTGGGGTTACAGATACGCAGTATTTT.

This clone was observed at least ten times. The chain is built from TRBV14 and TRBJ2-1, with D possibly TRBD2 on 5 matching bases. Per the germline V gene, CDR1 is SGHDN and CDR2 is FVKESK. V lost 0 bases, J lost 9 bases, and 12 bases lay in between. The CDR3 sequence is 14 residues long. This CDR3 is CASSQDLGVGEQFF. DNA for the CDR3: TGTGCCAGCAGCCAAGATCTCGGGGTCGGTGAGCAGTTCTTC.

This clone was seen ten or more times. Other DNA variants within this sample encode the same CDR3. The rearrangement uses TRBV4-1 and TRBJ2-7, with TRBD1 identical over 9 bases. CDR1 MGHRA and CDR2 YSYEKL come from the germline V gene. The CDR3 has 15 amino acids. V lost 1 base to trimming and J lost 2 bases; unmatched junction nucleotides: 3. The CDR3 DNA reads TGCGCCAGCAGCCAAGGAACAGGGGGCACCTACGAGCAGTACTTC. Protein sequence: CASSQGTGGTYEQYF.

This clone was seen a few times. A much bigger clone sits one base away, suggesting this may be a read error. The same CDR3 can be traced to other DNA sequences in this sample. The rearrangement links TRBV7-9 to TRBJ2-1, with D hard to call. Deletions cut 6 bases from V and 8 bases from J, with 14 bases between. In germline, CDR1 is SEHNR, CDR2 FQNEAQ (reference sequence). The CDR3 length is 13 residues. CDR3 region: CASRPPPGDEQFF. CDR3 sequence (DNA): TGTGCCAGCAGACCCCCCCCGGGTGATGAGCAGTTCTTC.

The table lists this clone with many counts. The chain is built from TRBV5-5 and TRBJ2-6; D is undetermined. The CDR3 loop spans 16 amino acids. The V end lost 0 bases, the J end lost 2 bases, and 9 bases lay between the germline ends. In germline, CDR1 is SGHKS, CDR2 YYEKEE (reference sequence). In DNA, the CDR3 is TGTGCCAGCAGCTTGGACTGGAGCGCTGGGGCCAACGTCCTGACTTTC. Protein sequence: CASSLDWSAGANVLTF.

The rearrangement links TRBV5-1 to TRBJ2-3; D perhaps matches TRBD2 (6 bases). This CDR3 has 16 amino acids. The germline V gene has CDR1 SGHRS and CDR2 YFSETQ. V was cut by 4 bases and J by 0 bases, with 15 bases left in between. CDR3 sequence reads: CASSLALAFSTDTQYF. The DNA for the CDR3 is TGCGCCAGCAGCCTAGCACTAGCCTTTAGCACAGATACGCAGTATTTT.

CDR3 coding DNA: TGTGCCAGCAGCACCGATACAGGCGCAGATACGCAGTATTTT. Encoded protein: CASSTDTGADTQYF. This chain joins TRBV5-4 and TRBJ2-3, with a possible D match to TRBD1 (5 bases). V dropped 4 bases and J dropped 4 bases, with 13 bases sitting between them. The CDR3 covers 14 residues. Germline CDR1 reads SGHNT; CDR2 reads YYREEE (reference sequence).

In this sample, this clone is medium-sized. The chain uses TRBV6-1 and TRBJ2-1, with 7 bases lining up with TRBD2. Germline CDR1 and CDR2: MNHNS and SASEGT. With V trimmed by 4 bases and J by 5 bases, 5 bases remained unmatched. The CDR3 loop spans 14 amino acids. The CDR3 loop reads CASSVLAENNEQFF. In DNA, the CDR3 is TGTGCCAGCAGTGTGCTAGCGGAGAACAATGAGCAGTTCTTC.

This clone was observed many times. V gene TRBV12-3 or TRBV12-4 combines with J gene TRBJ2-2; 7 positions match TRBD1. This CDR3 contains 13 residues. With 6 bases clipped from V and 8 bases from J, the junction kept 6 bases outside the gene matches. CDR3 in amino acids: CASSHGTAGELFF. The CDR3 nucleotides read TGTGCCAGCAGCCATGGGACAGCGGGGGAGCTGTTTTTT.